A selection of T cell receptor beta chains follows, all from one sample in a study of CD8+ T cells in alopecia areata. Only in-frame clones appear in the TCRdb table, and some are missing; sequencing was by immunoSEQ multiplex PCR. The repertoire has roughly 200,000 clones, 45% to 65% of them found once; the top ten carry around 3.2%. Source: CD4+ T cells sorted from blood, taken at week 4, from a patient treated with tofacitinib. These receptors came from a human donor with alopecia areata. Each CDR3 is given with its conserved first and last residue. Each record gives: CDR3 DNA, CDR3 protein, V gene, clone size, J gene, D gene, CDR3 length. The D gene is left open where the match is weak. Clone size is stated in some rows and not others, as once, few, many or a class when expanded.

cdr3_nt: TGTGCCAGCAGTGGAAGCCGGGGAAGTGGGAACACTGAAGCTTTCTTT; cdr3_aa: CASSGSRGSGNTEAFF; v_call: TRBV2; clone_size: -; j_call: TRBJ1-1; d_call: -; cdr3_length: 16
cdr3_nt: TGTGCCAGCAGTGAAATCAGGGGAGAGCATAATGAGCAGTTCTTC; cdr3_aa: CASSEIRGEHNEQFF; v_call: TRBV2; clone_size: -; j_call: TRBJ2-1; d_call: -; cdr3_length: 15
cdr3_nt: TGTGCCATCAGTGAATTGAGCGGGGGTAACGGCGGGGAGCTGTTTTTT; cdr3_aa: CAISELSGGNGGELFF; v_call: TRBV10-3; clone_size: few; j_call: TRBJ2-2; d_call: TRBD2; cdr3_length: 16
cdr3_nt: TGTGCCAGCAGTTTAGGGGGCGCTGGGGCCAACGTCCTGACTTTC; cdr3_aa: CASSLGGAGANVLTF; v_call: TRBV28; clone_size: few; j_call: TRBJ2-6; d_call: -; cdr3_length: 15
cdr3_nt: TGTGCCAGCACCCGCTATAATGAGCAGTTCTTC; cdr3_aa: CASTRYNEQFF; v_call: TRBV7-9; clone_size: -; j_call: TRBJ2-1; d_call: -; cdr3_length: 11
cdr3_nt: TGCGCCAGCAGCCAAGATCACGTCGCGGGCTCGGCTCAGCCCCAGCATTTT; cdr3_aa: CASSQDHVAGSAQPQHF; v_call: TRBV4-3; clone_size: -; j_call: TRBJ1-5; d_call: -; cdr3_length: 17
cdr3_nt: TGTGCCAGCAGCTTCCGACTAGCGGGGAGTGGGGATACGCAGTATTTT; cdr3_aa: CASSFRLAGSGDTQYF; v_call: TRBV5-6; clone_size: -; j_call: TRBJ2-3; d_call: TRBD2; cdr3_length: 16
cdr3_nt: TGCAGCGTTGATGACACTCCCGGGAACACTGAAGCTTTCTTT; cdr3_aa: CSVDDTPGNTEAFF; v_call: TRBV29-1; clone_size: -; j_call: TRBJ1-1; d_call: -; cdr3_length: 14
cdr3_nt: TGTGCCAGCAGCCGACAGTCTCTAGCCAAAAACATTCAGTACTTC; cdr3_aa: CASSRQSLAKNIQYF; v_call: TRBV6-5; clone_size: -; j_call: TRBJ2-4; d_call: -; cdr3_length: 15
cdr3_nt: TGCAGCGTACTGGTGGAAGTACTGTACAATGAGCAGTTCTTC; cdr3_aa: CSVLVEVLYNEQFF; v_call: TRBV29-1; clone_size: -; j_call: TRBJ2-1; d_call: -; cdr3_length: 14
cdr3_nt: TGTGCCAGCAGCCCCCGGGGGGGGACAAACATTCAGTACTTC; cdr3_aa: CASSPRGGTNIQYF; v_call: TRBV9; clone_size: -; j_call: TRBJ2-4; d_call: TRBD2; cdr3_length: 14
cdr3_nt: TGTGCCAGCAGTAAGGACAGGGGGGGCGACGAGCAGTACTTC; cdr3_aa: CASSKDRGGDEQYF; v_call: TRBV27; clone_size: -; j_call: TRBJ2-7; d_call: TRBD1; cdr3_length: 14
cdr3_nt: TGCAGCCAGGGAGGGTATGCAGATACGCAGTATTTT; cdr3_aa: CSQGGYADTQYF; v_call: TRBV29-1; clone_size: once; j_call: TRBJ2-3; d_call: TRBD2; cdr3_length: 12
cdr3_nt: TGTGCCAGCAGCTCGAATGACAAGGCCTATGGCTACACCTTC; cdr3_aa: CASSSNDKAYGYTF; v_call: TRBV7-9; clone_size: -; j_call: TRBJ1-2; d_call: -; cdr3_length: 14
cdr3_nt: TGTGCCACCCAGGCAAGGGCGAACACTGAAGCTTTCTTT; cdr3_aa: CATQARANTEAFF; v_call: TRBV27; clone_size: -; j_call: TRBJ1-1; d_call: -; cdr3_length: 13
cdr3_nt: TGTGCCAGCGACCCCTTTGGCTACACCTTC; cdr3_aa: CASDPFGYTF; v_call: TRBV7-3; clone_size: -; j_call: TRBJ1-2; d_call: -; cdr3_length: 10
cdr3_nt: TGCAGCGTTGTGCGGGGGGGCGAAGATACGCAGTATTTT; cdr3_aa: CSVVRGGEDTQYF; v_call: TRBV29-1; clone_size: -; j_call: TRBJ2-3; d_call: TRBD2; cdr3_length: 13
cdr3_nt: TGTGCCAGCAGCTCGAACGGGGGGGCCGGAGCTAGTGAGACCCAGTACTTC; cdr3_aa: CASSSNGGAGASETQYF; v_call: TRBV7-6; clone_size: -; j_call: TRBJ2-5; d_call: TRBD2; cdr3_length: 17
cdr3_nt: TGTGCCAGCAGCGGACTAGCGGGGGAGACCCAGTACTTC; cdr3_aa: CASSGLAGETQYF; v_call: TRBV7-2; clone_size: -; j_call: TRBJ2-5; d_call: TRBD2; cdr3_length: 13